This TCR beta chain was found in a study of T cell repertoires in cytomegalovirus infection (dated by TCRdb to the late 2010s). At the level of the whole study: Peptide stimulations targeted recently identified HLA-C-restricted CMV epitopes, whose presentation resists viral immunomodulation, together with well-studied HLA-B-restricted epitopes. Donor HLA type was relevant to the analysis, because carriage of CMV infection together with the matching HLA type was indicated by public TCR beta signatures. On the study overall, not on this receptor specifically: The ex vivo response was dominated by HLA-C-restricted CMV-specific TCR beta clonotypes, which also provided the single most frequent clonotype in two of eight donors. In both this cohort and an independent roughly 400-donor cohort, the cumulative frequency of public TCR beta family members distinguished carriers of CMV infection plus the relevant HLA type.

This sample's treatment or condition label indicates: in vitro stimulation with specific CMV peptide epitopes to enrich CMV-specific T cells. The run used an Illumina HiSeq 1500. TCRdb took the public reads, trimmed them with fastp at Q25, ran MiXCR for clone calling and kept in-frame beta chains. Identical CDR3 proteins give one entry, which carries the most common genes and DNA. The sample table holds 160,000 or so distinct CDR3 sequences, of which roughly 22% were seen once. The ten most abundant clones make up 25% of the sample. Trimming at the junction amounts to 0 bases on V and 1 base on J, and the germline ends lie 9 bases apart. The CDR3 contains 15 residues, cysteine and phenylalanine counted. Only CDR3 DNA remains: 45 bases, in frame from the first base. The germline V gene gives CDR1 as MNHEY and CDR2 as SVGAGI. Notes on this clonotype: Its antigen is still unknown. No per-base quality is available; no much larger clone lies one base away.

The V gene is TRBV6-5 and the J gene is TRBJ1-1; no D gene call is confident. The sequence came from a human donor in good health (CMV status not recorded). Some clones in this sample may be carry-over from other donors' samples. The material was CD8+ T cells from cultured PBMCs, obtained from culture after CMV antigen stimulation. The CDR3 loop reads CASSYSHSGNTEAFF. The DNA sequence reads TGTGCCAGCAGTTACTCGCACAGCGGGAACACTGAAGCTTTCTTT.